The clone carrying this T cell receptor (beta chain) was seen only a few times. Its antigen is not identified. This sample was taken from a study of T cells after yellow fever vaccination. V was shortened by 4 bases and J by 7 bases, with 20 bases between the two germline ends. This CDR3 has 15 amino acids. Germline V gives CDR1 SGHVS, CDR2 FNYEAQ. TCRdb re-analysed the 5' RACE reads in MiXCR, keeping a single row per CDR3 protein. Found here are 500,000 to 650,000 distinct CDR3 sequences, about 12% of them singletons; the top ten hold approximately 15%. Findings and limits, study-wide: Among primary-vaccination clones, most reappeared after the booster, at approximately 96% for CD4 and approximately 88% for CD8.

The sequences come from PBMCs, collected on the day of the yellow fever booster vaccination. The sequence came from a man aged 30 to 39 who received the YFV17D yellow fever vaccine. J is TRBJ2-7 and V is TRBV7-6, with D possibly being TRBD2 (6 bases). The CDR3: CASSSNIGSLREQYF. For the CDR3, the DNA is TGTGCCAGCAGCTCTAATATCGGGAGCTTGAGGGAGCAGTACTTC. The full variable domain, its missing parts supplied by reference TRBV7-6 and TRBJ2-7, is GAGVSQSPRYKVTKRGQDVALRCDPISGHVSLYWYRQALGQGPEFLTYFNYEAQQDKSGLPNDRFSAERPEGSISTLTIQRTEQRDSAMYRCASSSNIGSLREQYFGPGTRLTVT.